The rows below give T cell receptor beta chains drawn from one sample of a study of T cells in Graves' hyperthyroidism and ophthalmopathy. TCRdb passed the multiplex PCR reads through MiXCR, listing each CDR3 protein once. Of 650,000 to 700,000 distinct CDR3 sequences in the sample, 15% to 20% were seen once. Sample: blood. The receptors were gathered from a man in his forties or fifties with Graves' hyperthyroidism. CDR3s include the opening cysteine and the closing phenylalanine or tryptophan. A D gene is named only where the DNA matches it firmly.

CDR3 protein | V gene | D gene
CATSDPGTSGMKNEQYF | TRBV24-1 | TRBD2
CASSSGGYTGELFF | TRBV6-2/TRBV6-3 | TRBD1
CASSLRSNGPQREAFF | TRBV5-6 | -
CASGQRRVDNEQFF | TRBV13 | -
CASSFGQPLSAFF | TRBV28 | -
CASSRPGSSYEQYF | TRBV7-9 | -
CSARSGTSVSYEQYF | TRBV20-1 | TRBD2
CASSYLAGGGETQYF | TRBV6-2/TRBV6-3 | TRBD2
CASSEGPLIQPQHF | TRBV6-1 | -
CASSLTGNVDEQYF | TRBV5-1 | -
CASSLAAGGSRYGYTF | TRBV28 | TRBD1
CATSDTPGQGHEQFF | TRBV24-1 | TRBD1
CCANREVTGELFF | TRBV20-1 | TRBD2
CATSDQDRGYEQYF | TRBV24-1 | TRBD1
CASSISPRSNYEQYF | TRBV19 | -
CASSEPGNFYGYTF | TRBV25-1 | -
CASSEAWQGTEAFF | TRBV2 | -
CASSLEVAGTYNEQFF | TRBV5-1 | TRBD2
CASSIVVGGGTEAFF | TRBV19 | -
CSARQGIGNTIYF | TRBV20-1 | TRBD1
CASSFASSGARDEQFF | TRBV7-2 | TRBD2
CASSFGRAPETQYF | TRBV7-9 | TRBD2
CASSYYRDRNTGELFF | TRBV6-5 | TRBD1
CASTPTSSISYNEQFF | TRBV27 | -
CASRASGRAHSYEQYF | TRBV28 | TRBD2
CASSSNIYGAFF | TRBV28 | -
CASSTPDSSYTGELFF | TRBV19 | -
CASSPPGGVYGYTF | TRBV6-2/TRBV6-3 | -
CASRGQGAGANVLTF | TRBV9 | -
CATGLLAGGGTGELFF | TRBV15 | TRBD2
CASSLSGTSGRYFHYEQYF | TRBV27 | TRBD2
CASSFQGAKTQYF | TRBV3-1 | TRBD1
CASSLTRERTEAFF | TRBV28 | -
CASRGLAGEGYNEQFF | TRBV28 | TRBD2
CASSVGSGNQPQHF | TRBV9 | -
CSVELAGAYEQYF | TRBV29-1 | TRBD2
CASSTQGYEQFF | TRBV13 | -
CASGPRKCPWRTRRSVLSQETQYF | TRBV12-5 | -
CATLSGGRETQYF | TRBV28 | -
CASSPKGLPTGELFF | TRBV18 | -
CASSLSTVPVDSRHEQYF | TRBV5-1 | -
CASSSFGTTEAFF | TRBV7-8 | -
CASSEPRTSGPVSSYNEQFF | TRBV2 | TRBD2
CASSPLAGGKNIQYF | TRBV12-3/TRBV12-4 | TRBD2
CASNPATNTGELFF | TRBV2 | -
CASSPRGELFF | TRBV12-3/TRBV12-4 | -
CASSKIGGDTQYF | TRBV3-1 | -